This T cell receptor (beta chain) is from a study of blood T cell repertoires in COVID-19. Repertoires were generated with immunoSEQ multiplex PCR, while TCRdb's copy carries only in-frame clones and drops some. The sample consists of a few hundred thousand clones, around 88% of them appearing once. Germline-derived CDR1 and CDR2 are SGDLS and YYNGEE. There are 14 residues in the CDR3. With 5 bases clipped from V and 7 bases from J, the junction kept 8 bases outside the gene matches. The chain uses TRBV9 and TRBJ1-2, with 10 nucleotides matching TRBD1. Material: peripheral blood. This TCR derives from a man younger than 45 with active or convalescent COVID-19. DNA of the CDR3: TGTGCCAGCAGAGAGACAGGGGGCGCGTTTGGCTACACCTTC. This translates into CASRETGGAFGYTF. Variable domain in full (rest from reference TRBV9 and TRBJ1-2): DSGVTQTPKHLITATGQRVTLRCSPRSGDLSVYWYQQSLDQGLQFLIQYYNGEERAKGNILERFSAQQFPDLHSELNLSSLELGDSALYFCASRETGGAFGYTFGSGTRLTVV.